Below are 6 T cell receptor beta chains sequenced from a single sample in a study of blood T cells in healthy people across ages. Together with a sample-barcoded 5' primer, a J-beta primer mix was included in a second PCR lasting about 6 to 11 cycles. TCRdb re-analysed the 5' RACE reads in MiXCR, keeping a single row per CDR3 protein. In the table there are hundreds of thousands of distinct CDR3 sequences, less than 80% of which are singletons. The source material was blood. The receptors stem from a man aged 25 to 45 in good health.

The V and J genes are TRBV12-3 or TRBV12-4 and TRBJ1-2; D unresolved. The CDR3 consists of 13 residues. V dropped 2 bases and J dropped 4 bases, with 8 bases sitting between them. The CDR3 is CASSLNTLYGYTF. For the CDR3, the DNA is TGTGCCAGCAGTTTAAACACCCTCTATGGCTACACCTTC.

CDR3 DNA sequence: TGCAGTGCTAGAGGACTAGCGGGGGTCTCCTACAATGAGCAGTTCTTC. Protein: CSARGLAGVSYNEQFF. The J gene is TRBJ2-1, the V gene TRBV20-1; TRBD2 agrees at 12 bases. CDR1 is DFQATT and CDR2 is SNEGSKA in the germline V gene (reference sequence). The CDR3 loop spans 16 amino acids. J gave up 0 bases and V 1 base, and 1 base lay outside the gene matches.

J is TRBJ2-4 and V is TRBV28, with D perhaps TRBD2 (5 bases). The germline V gene has CDR1 MDHEN and CDR2 SYDVKM. Between the trimmed V and J ends, which lost 5 bases and 13 bases, there was a span of 15 bases. This CDR3 region has 12 residues. The DNA for the CDR3 is TGTGCCAGCAGTCCCCGCTGGTCGGGGCAGTACTTC. Its translation: CASSPRWSGQYF.

This clonotype came up once. The chain links TRBV28 to TRBJ2-4; D call uncertain. Germline V gene sequence: CDR1 MDHEN, CDR2 SYDVKM. This CDR3 has 16 residues. V gave up 7 bases and J gave up 0 bases, with 16 bases separating them. The CDR3 sequence is CASTTVSNLAKNIQYF. CDR3 nucleotides: TGTGCCAGCACAACAGTATCTAATCTAGCCAAAAACATTCAGTACTTC.

This rearrangement joins TRBV24-1 to TRBJ2-1; D is unresolved. The V and J ends lost 1 base and 6 bases respectively, with 9 bases between them. Looked up from germline, CDR1 is KGHDR and CDR2 is SFDVKD. The CDR3 sequence is 14 residues long. In nucleotides, the CDR3 is TGTGCCACCAGTGATTTTCGGCGTAGCAATGAGCAGTTCTTC. Residues: CATSDFRRSNEQFF.

Of note for this clonotype: A read error may produce the germline difference seen at one junction end. V is TRBV20-1 and J is TRBJ2-1, with D perhaps TRBD1 (6 bases). This CDR3 contains 16 residues. Germline CDR1 DFQATT, CDR2 SNEGSKA (reference sequence). The CDR3: CSVRVTTGLGYNEQFF. In nucleotides, the CDR3 is TGCAGTGTTAGAGTTACTACAGGGTTGGGCTACAATGAGCAGTTCTTC.